This T cell receptor beta chain is drawn from a study of blood T cells in healthy people across ages. CDR1 is KGHSH and CDR2 is LQKENI in the germline V gene. CDR3 length: 12 amino acids. Trimming removed 2 bases from V and 2 bases from J, with 3 bases in between. This clonotype was found many times. Alongside a J-beta primer mix, a sample-barcoded 5' primer served in a second PCR lasting roughly 6 to 11 cycles. Each CDR3 protein is one row after TCRdb ran MiXCR on the 5' RACE reads. Altogether 550,000 to 700,000 distinct CDR3 sequences are present, roughly 28% being singletons, with the ten largest covering about a fifth.

The clonotype was recovered from a woman in her seventies in good health. Sample: blood. The chain employs TRBV18 and TRBJ2-5; D not certain. CDR3 in DNA: TGTGCCAGCTCACCAAATCAAGAGACCCAGTACTTC. It translates to CASSPNQETQYF. Variable domain in full (rest from reference TRBV18 and TRBJ2-5): NAGVMQNPRHLVRRRGQEARLRCSPMKGHSHVYWYRQLPEEGLKFMVYLQKENIIDESGMPKERFSAEFPKEGPSILRIQQVVRGDSAAYFCASSPNQETQYFGPGTRLLVL.